Shown below are 27 T cell receptor beta chains from a single sample sequenced in a study of cytomegalovirus exposure and HLA in healthy donors. 60 Vbeta and 13 Jbeta primers were used in PCR. TCRdb's copy holds only in-frame clones and misses some; the assay was immunoSEQ multiplex PCR. The table records around 200,000 clones, about 79% of them present only once. Source material: PBMCs. The receptors stem from a girl aged 2-10 years in good health and CMV-seropositive.

J is TRBJ2-7 and V is TRBV4-1; D perhaps matches TRBD2 (5 bases). This CDR3 has 16 amino acids. The V and J ends lost 3 bases and 6 bases respectively, with 21 bases between them. Germline CDR1 and CDR2: MGHRA and YSYEKL. The CDR3 loop is CASSHPGIIGPSEQYF. For the CDR3, the DNA is TGCGCCAGCAGCCACCCCGGGATAATTGGTCCCAGCGAGCAGTACTTC.

The V gene is TRBV6-5, the J gene TRBJ1-2; no definite D call. The germline gives CDR1 MNHEY, CDR2 SVGAGI. The CDR3 runs 15 residues. V shed 0 bases and J shed 4 bases, with 12 bases lying between them. For the CDR3, the DNA is TGTGCCAGCAGTTACTCGATATCGGGGAGCTATGGCTACACCTTC. Its translation is CASSYSISGSYGYTF.

This clone was found once. The chain carries TRBV29-1 and TRBJ1-2; D is ambiguous. This CDR3 is 16 amino acids long. Germline V gene lookup returns CDR1 SQVTM and CDR2 ANQGSEA. Trimming left V 4 bases short and J 5 bases short, with 23 bases between. CDR3 in amino acids: CSVAPSGRQLFYGYTF. The CDR3 coding sequence is TGCAGCGTTGCTCCTTCCGGCAGGCAACTCTTTTATGGCTACACCTTC.

This sequence joins TRBV27 and TRBJ2-3, with TRBD2 identical over 8 bases. CDR3 length equals 17 residues. The germline CDR1 and CDR2 sequences are MNHEY and SMNVEV (reference sequence). With V trimmed by 5 bases and J by 0 bases, 10 bases remained unmatched. CDR3 in amino acids: CASSPEGTRRSTDTQYF. CDR3 sequence (DNA): TGTGCCAGCAGTCCAGAGGGGACTAGGCGTAGCACAGATACGCAGTATTTT.

This chain links TRBV9 with TRBJ2-7, with a tentative D call TRBD1 (6 bases). This CDR3 is 15 amino acids long. V was pared by 0 bases and J by 3 bases, with 13 bases between. CDR1 and CDR2 (germline): SGDLS, YYNGEE. The CDR3 is CASSVGAGDFYEQYF. The CDR3 region has the DNA TGTGCCAGCAGCGTAGGGGCAGGGGATTTCTACGAGCAGTACTTC.

This chain connects TRBV6-6 to TRBJ2-5, with 9 positions matching TRBD2. CDR1 MNHNY and CDR2 SVGAGI come from the germline V gene (reference sequence). V lost 7 bases, J lost 1 base, and 7 bases stayed unmatched. CDR3 length equals 15 residues. The CDR3 loop reads CASTGGTSFQETQYF. The CDR3 DNA follows: TGTGCCAGCACTGGAGGGACTAGCTTCCAAGAGACCCAGTACTTC.

The gene calls are TRBV4-1 and TRBJ2-3; possibly TRBD2 for D (5 bases). The CDR3 runs to 14 residues. Trimming removed 0 bases at V and 3 bases at J, with 7 bases between. Germline V CDR1 and CDR2: MGHRA, YSYEKL. The CDR3 DNA reads as TGCGCCAGCAGCCAAGAGGACTCAACAGATACGCAGTATTTT. It translates to CASSQEDSTDTQYF.

The V call is TRBV7-9, the J call TRBJ2-3, with D possibly TRBD1 on 6 matching bases. Deletions cut 2 bases from V and 1 base from J, with 10 bases between. This CDR3 is built from 15 residues. Germline V gives CDR1 SEHNR, CDR2 FQNEAQ (reference sequence). This CDR3 reads CASSLTTGRTDTQYF. In DNA, the CDR3 is TGTGCCAGCAGCTTAACAACAGGGCGCACAGATACGCAGTATTTT. Looking up the rest from reference TRBV7-9 and TRBJ2-3 gives the full variable domain: DTGVSQNPRHKITKRGQNVTFRCDPISEHNRLYWYRQTLGQGPEFLTYFQNEAQLEKSRLLSDRFSAERPKGSFSTLEIQRTEQGDSAMYLCASSLTTGRTDTQYFGPGTRLTVL.

V and J are TRBV7-8 and TRBJ2-7; 9 nucleotides align to TRBD2. The CDR3 is made up of 16 amino acids. Germline V gene data show CDR1 as SGHVS and CDR2 as FQNEAQ. With V trimmed by 5 bases and J by 3 bases, 11 bases remained unmatched. CDR3 bases: TGTGCCAGCAGCCCCAGCCGGCTAGCGGGACTCTACGAGCAGTACTTC. It codes for CASSPSRLAGLYEQYF.

V and J are TRBV23-1 and TRBJ1-3, with unresolved D. Being an ORF, TRBV23-1 has a function that is uncertain. This CDR3 region has 13 residues. Trimming removed 2 bases at V and 2 bases at J, with 4 bases between. The CDR3 reads CASSQQAGNTIYF. CDR3 sequence (DNA): TGCGCCAGCAGTCAACAGGCTGGAAACACCATATATTTT.

The genes are TRBV29-1 and TRBJ2-1; 13 nucleotides agree with TRBD2. The CDR3 length is 15 residues. Germline loops: CDR1 SQVTM, CDR2 ANQGSEA. With V trimmed by 1 base and J by 8 bases, 5 bases remained unmatched. CDR3 in amino acids: CSVEGGTSGMYEQFF. In DNA form, the CDR3 reads TGCAGCGTTGAAGGGGGGACTAGCGGGATGTATGAGCAGTTCTTC.

This rearrangement joins TRBV6-1 to TRBJ2-7; D is undetermined. This CDR3 is built from 13 residues. V was trimmed by 2 bases and J by 6 bases, leaving 11 bases between them. The germline gives CDR1 MNHNS, CDR2 SASEGT. The CDR3 loop reads CASSETESTEQYF. The CDR3 bases are TGTGCCAGCAGTGAAACAGAGTCTACCGAGCAGTACTTC.

This clone appeared once. The chain recombines TRBV30 with TRBJ1-1; 7 bases map to TRBD1. This CDR3 comprises 15 residues. Germline-derived CDR1 and CDR2 are GTSNPN and SVGIG (reference sequence). V gave up 3 bases and J gave up 2 bases; unmatched junction bases: 9. CDR3 coding DNA: TGTGCCTGGAGCCCGGACAGGACACTTAACACTGAAGCTTTCTTT. This translates into CAWSPDRTLNTEAFF.

The chain uses TRBV5-5 and TRBJ2-7; 9 bases align to TRBD1. Germline CDR1 reads SGHKS; CDR2 reads YYEKEE (reference sequence). The CDR3 covers 15 residues. V lost 5 bases to trimming and J lost 1 base; unmatched junction nucleotides: 7. CDR3 region: CASSPGTGHSYEQYF. The DNA of the CDR3 is TGTGCCAGCAGTCCCGGGACAGGGCATTCCTACGAGCAGTACTTC.

The CDR3, as DNA: TGTGCCACCAGCAGAGGACGGACAGGGGACGGCTACACCTTC. Protein sequence: CATSRGRTGDGYTF. The V and J genes are TRBV15 and TRBJ1-2; TRBD1 agrees at 9 bases. Trimming cost V 1 base and J 8 bases; bases outside gene matches: 5. This CDR3 has 14 amino acids. Germline V gene lookup returns CDR1 LNHNV and CDR2 YYDKDF (reference sequence).

This chain joins TRBV11-3 and TRBJ2-2; D is possibly TRBD2 (5 bases). Per the germline V gene, CDR1 is SGHNT and CDR2 is YENEEA. The length of the CDR3 is 14 residues. V lost 0 bases, J lost 5 bases, and 7 bases lay in between. The CDR3 protein is CASSLDWRTGELFF. In DNA form, the CDR3 reads TGTGCCAGCAGCTTAGATTGGAGGACCGGGGAGCTGTTTTTT.

This chain links TRBV18 with TRBJ1-1, with a weak D call TRBD1 (5 bases). The CDR3 has 15 residues. Germline assignment: CDR1 KGHSH and CDR2 LQKENI. Trimming stripped 1 base from V and 1 base from J, with 10 bases between. CDR3 loop: CASSPLRQTNTEAFF. CDR3 in DNA: TGTGCCAGCTCACCACTGAGACAGACGAACACTGAAGCTTTCTTT. Supplemented by reference TRBV18 and TRBJ1-1, the full variable domain reads NAGVMQNPRHLVRRRGQEARLRCSPMKGHSHVYWYRQLPEEGLKFMVYLQKENIIDESGMPKERFSAEFPKEGPSILRIQQVVRGDSAAYFCASSPLRQTNTEAFFGQGTRLTVV.

This chain joins TRBV5-1 and TRBJ2-3; no firm D call. CDR3 size: 17 residues. Trimming shortened V by 0 bases and J by 1 base, and 15 bases separated the two germline ends. The V gene's germline CDR1 is SGHRS and CDR2 YFSETQ. This CDR3 reads CASSLAGLPIGTDTQYF. The CDR3 DNA sequence: TGCGCCAGCAGCTTGGCCGGTTTACCGATCGGCACAGATACGCAGTATTTT.

The count of this clone is one. A junction boundary mismatches the germline segment, possibly from a read error. V is TRBV4-1 and J is TRBJ1-2, with 8 bases identical to TRBD1. Germline loops: CDR1 MGHRA, CDR2 YSYEKL. There are 11 residues in the CDR3. The CDR3 DNA reads as TGCGCCAGCAGCCAAGAGGACAGGGCCTACTTC. Amino acids: CASSQEDRAYF.

The chain carries TRBV2 and TRBJ2-2; no clear D gene. Germline V CDR1 and CDR2: SNHLY, FYNNEI. V gave up 1 base and J gave up 4 bases, with 7 bases separating them. This CDR3 spans 14 amino acids. As DNA, the CDR3 is TGTGCCAGCAGTGAAGGGAGTAGCACCGGGGAGCTGTTTTTT. The encoded protein is CASSEGSSTGELFF.

The genes are TRBV30 and TRBJ2-2, with TRBD1 matching 8 bases. This CDR3 spans 16 amino acids. The germline CDR1 and CDR2 sequences are GTSNPN and SVGIG (reference sequence). The V and J ends lost 8 bases and 1 base, in that order; junction bases with no gene match: 12. CDR3 bases: TGTGCCCGACGACACACCGGGACAGGGAACACCGGGGAGCTGTTTTTT. It encodes CARRHTGTGNTGELFF.

V usage is TRBV27 and J usage is TRBJ2-1, with 10 bases aligning to TRBD1. The CDR3 is 15 amino acids. CDR1 and CDR2 (germline): MNHEY, SMNVEV (reference sequence). The V gene end was trimmed by 6 bases and the J gene end by 6 bases; junction bases not matched to a gene: 8. The chain's CDR3 is CASRVDRGHLNEQFF. For the CDR3, the DNA is TGTGCCAGCAGGGTTGACAGGGGGCATCTCAATGAGCAGTTCTTC.

The genes are TRBV6-6 and TRBJ2-1; 14 bases align to TRBD2. This CDR3 spans 14 amino acids. In germline, CDR1 is MNHNY, CDR2 SVGAGI (reference sequence). V lost 6 bases and J lost 10; bases outside the gene matches: 5. The CDR3 nucleotides read TGTGCCAGCAGAGGACTAGCGGGGGGCGAGGAGCAGTTCTTC. It translates to CASRGLAGGEEQFF.

In its sample, this clone was seen a few times. This chain connects TRBV5-4 to TRBJ1-1; D is ambiguous. The CDR3 totals 14 residues. V was trimmed by 1 base and J by 5 bases, leaving 12 bases between them. From germline, CDR1 is SGHNT and CDR2 YYREEE (reference sequence). The CDR3 sequence is CASSLSPTGTEAFF. The CDR3 nucleotides read TGTGCCAGCAGCTTGTCCCCAACGGGGACTGAAGCTTTCTTT.

The chain joins TRBV28 to TRBJ2-1; the match to TRBD2 covers 7 bases. This CDR3 spans 14 amino acids. Losses at the gene ends were 1 base for V and 6 bases for J; bases not matched to a gene: 3. Germline V gives CDR1 MDHEN, CDR2 SYDVKM. The CDR3 loop reads CASSLFTGGNEQFF. DNA of the CDR3: TGTGCCAGCAGTTTATTTACGGGAGGCAATGAGCAGTTCTTC.

The gene calls are TRBV7-9 and TRBJ2-1; a weak D match, TRBD1 (7 bases). V was cut by 4 bases and J by 15 bases, with 16 bases left in between. The CDR3 length is 12 residues. CDR1 SEHNR and CDR2 FQNEAQ come from the germline V gene (reference sequence). Written as DNA, the CDR3 is TGTGCCAGCAGCTCAGGGGGGACCAGGCCGTTCTTC. Protein: CASSSGGTRPFF.

The CDR3 region is CASSQRWDRGTHLAGELFF. The CDR3, as DNA: TGCGCCAGCAGTCAAAGGTGGGACAGGGGGACCCATTTGGCCGGGGAGCTGTTTTTT. The chain recombines TRBV5-1 with TRBJ2-2; 11 bases are a match to TRBD1. The CDR3 spans 19 residues. The germline V gene has CDR1 SGHRS and CDR2 YFSETQ. V shed 5 bases and J 6 bases; nucleotides not matched to a gene: 18.